These 29 T cell receptor beta chains were all obtained from the same sample, sequenced in a study of blood T cell repertoires in COVID-19 (dated by TCRdb to the early 2020s). Library preparation employed the immunoSEQ multiplex PCR assay. TCRdb mirrors the immuneACCESS table, restricted to in-frame sequences. Some clones are absent from its copies; in checked studies, under half trace to an unresolved V gene, and the reason for the others is unknown. This sample gives about 150,000 clones in total; roughly three quarters of them show up just once. The top ten clonotypes cover roughly 8.7% of the sample. The sequenced material came from peripheral blood. These receptors were collected from a man aged 50 to 60 with active or convalescent COVID-19.

This rearrangement joins TRBV7-8 to TRBJ1-1, with 7 bases lining up with TRBD1. The CDR3 has 12 residues. V shed 5 bases, J shed 10 bases, and the junction held 7 bases outside the gene matches. CDR1 and CDR2 from the germline V gene are SGHVS and FQNEAQ. The CDR3 loop reads CASSPRTGSAFF. In nucleotides, the CDR3 is TGTGCCAGCAGCCCCCGGACAGGTTCAGCTTTCTTT.

The CDR3 sequence: CSVARSPLHF. The CDR3, as DNA: TGCAGCGTTGCTAGGTCACCCCTCCACTTT. The J gene is TRBJ1-6, the V gene TRBV29-1, with D unclear. This CDR3 spans 10 amino acids. The germline V and J ends were trimmed by 4 bases and 10 bases, with 5 bases remaining between them. Germline V CDR1 and CDR2: SQVTM, ANQGSEA.

The V gene is TRBV7-9, the J gene TRBJ1-1, with D perhaps TRBD1 (5 bases). Germline-derived CDR1 and CDR2 are SEHNR and FQNEAQ (reference sequence). The CDR3 totals 13 residues. Trimming took 5 bases from V and 1 from J, leaving 8 bases between them. CDR3 bases: TGTGCCAGCAGCCTGACAGAGAACACTGAAGCTTTCTTT. The encoded protein is CASSLTENTEAFF.

The rearrangement links TRBV5-4 to TRBJ1-4, with D perhaps matching TRBD1 (6 bases). The CDR3 length is 17 residues. Germline CDR1 is SGHNT and CDR2 is YYREEE (reference sequence). V lost 4 bases and J 0 bases, leaving 16 bases between the germline ends. The CDR3 reads CASSNPDRSATNEKLFF. DNA of the CDR3: TGTGCCAGCAGCAATCCCGACAGGTCGGCAACTAATGAAAAACTGTTTTTT.

The chain has TRBV27 and TRBJ2-4; TRBD1 agrees at 7 bases. Germline CDR1 is MNHEY and CDR2 is SMNVEV (reference sequence). V was pared by 4 bases and J by 0 bases, with 6 bases of the junction left unmatched. CDR3 length: 16 residues. CDR3 coding DNA: TGTGCCAGCAGTTGGTTACAGGGGCTAGCCAAAAACATTCAGTACTTC. Encoded protein: CASSWLQGLAKNIQYF.

This sequence joins TRBV7-3 and TRBJ2-1; the match to TRBD2 covers 8 bases. This CDR3 is 16 amino acids long. Germline trimming cut 5 bases from V and 10 bases from J; bases unmatched to any gene: 16. Germline V CDR1 and CDR2: SGHTA, FQGTGA. CDR3 sequence reads: CASSRAATSARGEQFF. In DNA form, the CDR3 reads TGTGCCAGCAGCAGGGCGGCGACTAGCGCCCGGGGCGAGCAGTTCTTC.

This sequence joins TRBV5-1 and TRBJ1-1; D possibly corresponds to TRBD1 (6 bases). Trimming removed 0 bases at V and 3 bases at J, with 6 bases between. Germline V lookup: CDR1 SGHRS, CDR2 YFSETQ. This CDR3 is built from 13 residues. This chain's CDR3 is CASSLGQDTEAFF. The CDR3 nucleotides are TGCGCCAGCAGCTTGGGACAGGACACTGAAGCTTTCTTT.

The genes are TRBV5-1 and TRBJ2-3; possibly TRBD2 for D (6 bases). The V gene lost 0 bases and the J gene lost 2 bases, with 10 bases spanning the gap. This CDR3 region has 15 residues. Germline-derived CDR1 and CDR2 are SGHRS and YFSETQ. The CDR3 region is CASSLETRVTDTQYF. CDR3 sequence (DNA): TGCGCCAGCAGCTTGGAGACTAGGGTCACAGATACGCAGTATTTT.

The J gene is TRBJ1-3, the V gene TRBV5-4, with 10 bases matching TRBD1. The length of the CDR3 is 16 residues. CDR1 and CDR2 (germline): SGHNT, YYREEE (reference sequence). V trimming: 0 bases; J trimming: 2 bases; junction bases outside the gene matches: 2. The CDR3 loop is CASSLGDRGAGNTIYF. CDR3 nucleotide sequence: TGTGCCAGCAGCTTGGGGGACAGGGGAGCTGGAAACACCATATATTTT.

The CDR3: CASSRGGELFF. CDR3 nucleotide sequence: TGTGCCAGCTCCCGGGGCGGGGAGCTGTTTTTT. J is TRBJ2-2 and V is TRBV9; weak D call: TRBD2 (5 bases). The V and J ends lost 7 bases and 7 bases respectively, with 8 bases between them. From germline, CDR1 is SGDLS and CDR2 YYNGEE. This CDR3 contains 11 residues.

This chain joins TRBV6-1 and TRBJ2-1; a weak D match, TRBD2 (5 bases). Germline CDR1 MNHNS, CDR2 SASEGT. Trimming cost V 7 bases and J 9 bases, with 13 bases left between them. This CDR3 is 12 amino acids long. The CDR3 reads CASTLERGEQFF. CDR3 coding DNA: TGTGCCAGCACCCTAGAACGGGGTGAGCAGTTCTTC.

This clone was seen many times. This chain connects TRBV27 to TRBJ2-3; D is perhaps TRBD1 (6 bases). The CDR3 length is 14 residues. Trimming removed 5 bases from V and 5 bases from J, with 14 bases in between. Looked up from germline, CDR1 is MNHEY and CDR2 is SMNVEV (reference sequence). The CDR3 loop reads CASSPYRVGDTQYF. The CDR3 DNA sequence: TGTGCCAGCAGTCCTTACAGGGTAGGAGATACGCAGTATTTT.

The chain joins TRBV19 to TRBJ1-5; 7 bases map to TRBD1. Germline CDR1 reads LNHDA; CDR2 reads SQIVND (reference sequence). The V gene end was trimmed by 7 bases and the J gene end by 6 bases; junction bases not matched to a gene: 15. The CDR3 is 16 residues long. As DNA, the CDR3 is TGTGCCAGTACCACACTCTTCGACAGGGTAGTTCAGCCCCAGCATTTT. Translating gives CASTTLFDRVVQPQHF.

This rearrangement joins TRBV6-4 to TRBJ2-2; TRBD2 is a possible D gene (5 bases). Trimming pared 5 bases from V and 2 bases from J, leaving 12 bases between. Germline V gene sequence: CDR1 MRHNA, CDR2 SNTAGT. This CDR3 has 15 residues. The CDR3 nucleotides read TGTGCCAGCAGTCGCGAGGGCCCTAACACCGGGGAGCTGTTTTTT. Protein: CASSREGPNTGELFF.

The CDR3 DNA follows: TGTGCCACCAGTGATCCCACCGACAGGTTGGACGAGCAGTACTTC. Protein: CATSDPTDRLDEQYF. The V and J genes are TRBV24-1 and TRBJ2-7, with D possibly being TRBD1 (6 bases). Germline V CDR1 and CDR2: KGHDR, SFDVKD. This CDR3 comprises 15 residues. Trimming pared 3 bases from V and 5 bases from J, leaving 16 bases between.

This sequence joins TRBV3-1 (or the pseudogene TRBV3-2) and TRBJ1-6; D is unresolved. CDR1 and CDR2 (germline): LGHDT, YNNKEL (reference sequence). V lost 2 bases, J lost 0 bases, and 8 bases lay in between. The CDR3 loop spans 16 amino acids. The CDR3 protein is CASSQTLSSYNSPLHF. CDR3 DNA: TGTGCCAGCAGCCAAACCCTTAGCTCCTATAATTCACCCCTCCACTTT.

The chain couples TRBV5-6 to TRBJ1-6, with a weak D call TRBD1 (5 bases). CDR1 is SGHDT and CDR2 is YYEEEE in the germline V gene. There are 16 residues in the CDR3. Trimming pared 2 bases from V and 5 bases from J, leaving 14 bases between. CDR3: CASSFTGELHNSPLHF. CDR3 nucleotide sequence: TGTGCCAGCAGCTTTACAGGAGAGCTTCATAATTCACCCCTCCACTTT.

This chain connects TRBV7-2 to TRBJ2-1; 8 positions agree with TRBD2. The CDR3 consists of 13 residues. V lost 1 base, J lost 15 bases, and 8 bases stayed unmatched. Germline V gene lookup returns CDR1 SGHTA and CDR2 FQGNSA. CDR3 residues: CASSLEGTRVPFF. The CDR3 DNA is TGTGCCAGCAGCTTAGAGGGGACTAGGGTTCCGTTCTTC.

The V and J genes are TRBV30 and TRBJ1-6, with D perhaps TRBD1 (6 bases). CDR3 length: 14 residues. Germline-derived CDR1 and CDR2 are GTSNPN and SVGIG (reference sequence). V was clipped by 3 bases and J by 5 bases, with 11 bases between them. CDR3 in amino acids: CAWSGGQDNSPLHF. CDR3 bases: TGTGCCTGGAGCGGGGGGCAGGATAATTCACCCCTCCACTTT.

The V and J genes are TRBV19 and TRBJ2-6; D gene ambiguous. Trimming pared 2 bases from V and 0 bases from J, leaving 5 bases between. The CDR3 runs to 15 residues. Germline CDR1 is LNHDA and CDR2 is SQIVND (reference sequence). CDR3 bases: TGTGCCAGTAGTATACTCCGCTCTGGGGCCAACGTCCTGACTTTC. It is translated as CASSILRSGANVLTF.

This chain joins TRBV23-1 and TRBJ1-1; D unresolved. TRBV23-1 is labeled an ORF, and its function is uncertain. The CDR3 totals 14 residues. Trimming took off 4 bases at V and 1 base at J, with 10 bases between the two ends. CDR3 sequence reads: CASSPVQWNTEAFF. The DNA for the CDR3 is TGCGCCAGCAGTCCCGTTCAGTGGAACACTGAAGCTTTCTTT.

This clone is a singleton in its sample. The gene calls are TRBV20-1 and TRBJ2-7; 10 bases map to TRBD2. Germline trimming cut 3 bases from V and 2 bases from J; bases unmatched to any gene: 4. Germline V CDR1 and CDR2: DFQATT, SNEGSKA (reference sequence). CDR3 length: 14 amino acids. The CDR3 region is CSASGLAGAYEQYF. The CDR3 DNA sequence: TGCAGTGCTAGTGGCCTAGCGGGGGCCTACGAGCAGTACTTC.

The gene calls are TRBV27 and TRBJ2-5, with 11 bases fitting TRBD2. The CDR3 has 15 amino acids. J gave up 4 bases and V 3 bases, and 4 bases lay outside the gene matches. CDR1 is MNHEY, CDR2 SMNVEV, per germline (reference sequence). This CDR3 reads CASSFSGRAPETQYF. DNA for the CDR3: TGTGCCAGCAGTTTTAGCGGGAGGGCTCCAGAGACCCAGTACTTC.

A single count supports this clone. The rearrangement links TRBV29-1 to TRBJ2-7; 10 bases are shared with TRBD2. The V segment lost 1 base and the J segment 2 bases; nucleotides outside the gene matches: 11. Germline CDR1 SQVTM, CDR2 ANQGSEA. This CDR3 contains 17 residues. This chain's CDR3 is CSVEVAASGRPPYEQYF. CDR3 nucleotides: TGCAGCGTTGAAGTCGCGGCTAGCGGGAGACCTCCCTACGAGCAGTACTTC.

V and J are TRBV2 and TRBJ1-2, with TRBD1 matching over 8 bases. CDR1 is SNHLY and CDR2 is FYNNEI in the germline V gene. Trimming took 8 bases from V and 0 from J; bases not matched to a gene: 8. This CDR3 is built from 15 residues. CDR3 DNA: TGTGCCAGCGAACCCGACAGGGGCCCTAACTATGGCTACACCTTC. Translating gives CASEPDRGPNYGYTF. The whole variable domain, remainder taken from reference TRBV2 and TRBJ1-2, is EPEVTQTPSHQVTQMGQEVILRCVPISNHLYFYWYRQILGQKVEFLVSFYNNEISEKSEIFDDQFSVERPDGSNFTLKIRSTKLEDSAMYFCASEPDRGPNYGYTFGSGTRLTVV.

The rearrangement links TRBV29-1 to TRBJ2-5; maybe TRBD2 (5 bases). The CDR3 has 12 amino acids. The germline V gene has CDR1 SQVTM and CDR2 ANQGSEA. V lost 8 bases to trimming and J lost 4 bases, with 14 bases between them. CDR3 sequence reads: CSSFGGGETQYF. The CDR3 bases are TGCAGCTCCTTTGGAGGAGGAGAGACCCAGTACTTC.

Only a few counts were recorded for this clone. J is TRBJ2-1 and V is TRBV15; 9 bases fit TRBD2. V lost 5 bases, J lost 6 bases, and 8 bases stayed unmatched. Germline V gene lookup returns CDR1 LNHNV and CDR2 YYDKDF (reference sequence). CDR3 length: 15 amino acids. For the CDR3, the DNA is TGTGCCACCAGCGTCGCTAGCGGGATTCGCAATGAGCAGTTCTTC. It yields the protein CATSVASGIRNEQFF.

The CDR3 sequence is CASSFVGRYGQPQHF. The CDR3 DNA reads TGTGCCAGCAGTTTTGTAGGGAGGTACGGTCAGCCCCAGCATTTT. V usage is TRBV27 and J usage is TRBJ1-5, with no clear D. V lost 3 bases to trimming and J lost 6 bases, with 15 bases between them. CDR3 length: 15 residues. Germline-derived CDR1 and CDR2 are MNHEY and SMNVEV (reference sequence).

This chain connects TRBV6-1 to TRBJ1-5, with 9 bases identical to TRBD1. The CDR3 spans 16 residues. The germline V gene encodes CDR1 MNHNS and CDR2 SASEGT. V lost 4 bases, J lost 2 bases, and 6 bases stayed unmatched. CDR3 nucleotide sequence: TGTGCCAGCAGTGTCGGGACAGGGTTGGGCAATCAGCCCCAGCATTTT. This gives the protein CASSVGTGLGNQPQHF.